The 10 T cell receptor beta chains below were found in one sample sequenced in a study of shared clonotypes between healthy human individuals. TCRdb keeps only in-frame clones here, not all; method: immunoSEQ multiplex PCR. The sample shows millions of clones, approximately 93% of them seen only once. The sample comprised naive CD4+ T cells from PBMCs. Subset denoted: CD45RA+ positively selected. The source of these receptors is a man aged 18 to 30 in good health. Some clones in this sample may be carry-over from other donors' samples.

This clone occurred once. V and J are TRBV11-2 and TRBJ2-2; D is unresolved. CDR3 length: 14 residues. Trimming shortened V by 7 bases and J by 7 bases, and 16 bases separated the two germline ends. Germline CDR1 and CDR2: SGHAT and FQNNGV. CDR3 nucleotides: TGTGCCAGCACCCTTCCAGAGTTGGTCGGGGAGCTGTTTTTT. It yields the protein CASTLPELVGELFF.

This clone was detected only once. CDR3 DNA sequence: TGTGCCTGGCTCCGCAGAGGGCCGTACAATGAGCAGTTCTTC. Amino acid sequence: CAWLRRGPYNEQFF. The rearrangement uses TRBV30 and TRBJ2-1; D possibly corresponds to TRBD2 (5 bases). Germline assignment: CDR1 GTSNPN and CDR2 SVGIG (reference sequence). V lost 5 bases, J lost 4 bases, and 15 bases lay in between. CDR3 length: 14 amino acids.

This rearrangement joins TRBV9 to TRBJ2-5, with no clear D. The germline V and J ends were trimmed by 0 bases and 5 bases, with 8 bases remaining between them. Germline CDR1 reads SGDLS; CDR2 reads YYNGEE. This CDR3 is 13 amino acids long. CDR3 amino acids: CASSVAYGETQYF. The CDR3 coding sequence is TGTGCCAGCAGCGTAGCGTATGGGGAGACCCAGTACTTC.

The chain joins TRBV5-4 to TRBJ1-1, with 7 positions matching TRBD1. The CDR3 length is 15 residues. The ends lost 0 bases at V and 4 bases at J; junction bases unmatched: 6. Germline CDR1 is SGHNT and CDR2 is YYREEE (reference sequence). This chain's CDR3 is CASSLEGARGTEAFF. The CDR3 DNA is TGTGCCAGCAGCTTGGAGGGGGCGCGGGGCACTGAAGCTTTCTTT.

CDR3 sequence reads: CASSFRTGGGEKLFF. Written as DNA, the CDR3 is TGTGCCAGCAGCTTTCGGACAGGAGGAGGTGAAAAACTGTTTTTT. This chain connects TRBV5-5 to TRBJ1-4; 7 bases map to TRBD1. Trimming removed 2 bases from V and 7 bases from J; junction bases left unmatched: 8. Per germline, CDR1 SGHKS and CDR2 YYEKEE (reference sequence). CDR3 length: 15 residues. Filled out from reference TRBV5-5 and TRBJ1-4, the complete variable domain reads DAGVTQSPTHLIKTRGQQVTLRCSPISGHKSVSWYQQVLGQGPQFIFQYYEKEERGRGNFPDRFSARQFPNYSSELNVNALLLGDSALYLCASSFRTGGGEKLFFGSGTQLSVL.

About this clone itself: Other DNA sequences of this sample code for an identical CDR3. This rearrangement joins TRBV9 to TRBJ2-2; D is unclear. V dropped 2 bases and J dropped 3 bases, with 2 bases sitting between them. The CDR3 is 12 amino acids. Germline V gives CDR1 SGDLS, CDR2 YYNGEE. CDR3 DNA sequence: TGTGCCAGCAGCGTCGACACCGGGGAGCTGTTTTTT. Protein product: CASSVDTGELFF.

A note on this clone: The identical CDR3 is also encoded by other nucleotide sequences in the sample. The gene calls are TRBV5-1 and TRBJ1-1, with 8 bases that match TRBD1. The germline V gene encodes CDR1 SGHRS and CDR2 YFSETQ. With V trimmed by 4 bases and J by 1 base, 3 bases remained unmatched. This CDR3 spans 14 amino acids. As DNA, the CDR3 is TGCGCCAGCAGCCAAGACAGGGGGAACACTGAAGCTTTCTTT. It translates to CASSQDRGNTEAFF.

The CDR3 is CAISEPIDRRGRNEQFF. The CDR3 DNA is TGTGCCATCAGTGAGCCGATTGACAGGAGGGGTAGGAATGAGCAGTTCTTC. The J gene is TRBJ2-1, the V gene TRBV10-3; the D gene could be TRBD1 or TRBD2 (6 bases each). The germline V gene encodes CDR1 ENHRY and CDR2 SYGVKD. The germline V and J ends were trimmed by 2 bases and 7 bases, with 21 bases remaining between them. This CDR3 has 17 residues.

This chain joins TRBV5-6 and TRBJ1-6; tentative D call: TRBD1 (6 bases). The CDR3 sequence is 16 residues long. Trimming took 1 base from V and 9 from J, leaving 17 bases between them. The V gene's germline CDR1 is SGHDT and CDR2 YYEEEE. The DNA of the CDR3 is TGTGCCAGCAGCTTGTTCTCGGGGGCCTTCGGTTCACCCCTCCACTTT. This sequence encodes CASSLFSGAFGSPLHF.

The rearrangement joins TRBV6-1 to TRBJ2-5; TRBD1 is a possible D gene (6 bases). In germline, CDR1 is MNHNS, CDR2 SASEGT. The CDR3 loop spans 15 amino acids. V was cut by 2 bases and J by 2 bases, with 12 bases left in between. In DNA form, the CDR3 reads TGTGCCAGCAGTGAACGTTGGGGGCCTCAAGAGACCCAGTACTTC. It encodes CASSERWGPQETQYF.